The clone carrying this TCR beta chain was counted at least ten times. Antigen: not known. Amplification of TCR beta CDR3 regions was performed using RNA transcripts as template. RT-PCR in the first round (using the HTBI primer set) targeted the TCR CDR3. Each CDR3 protein gets one entry after TCRdb re-called the multiplex PCR reads with MiXCR. The sample carries 540,000 or so distinct CDR3 sequences, around 42% recorded once. The germline V and J ends were trimmed by 5 bases and 8 bases, with 18 bases remaining between them. The germline V gene has CDR1 SEHNR and CDR2 FQNEAQ (reference sequence). The CDR3 runs to 15 residues. This record belongs to a study of T cells in Graves' hyperthyroidism and ophthalmopathy. Whole-study results and caveats: Most thyroid-expanded clonotypes above 0.001 were also found in blood. Prediction of ophthalmopathy progression came a median 6.5 months pre-onset.

Patients with uncontrolled infections, other autoimmune diseases, pregnancy or lactation were excluded. V usage is TRBV7-9 and J usage is TRBJ1-4, with D tentatively TRBD1 (5 bases). The source is an adult woman with Graves' disease, either hyperthyroidism or ophthalmopathy (not recorded which). The sample comprised peripheral blood or thyroid tissue (not recorded which). Here the CDR3 DNA reads TGTGCCAGCAGCCCTGTCCGAGGGGCAGGCGAAAAACTGTTTTTT. This codes for CASSPVRGAGEKLFF.